Here is one TCR beta chain with its context. This specimen comes from a study of T-cell memory formation after mild COVID-19. This CDR3 spans 16 amino acids. Trimming shortened V by 5 bases and J by 5 bases, and 21 bases separated the two germline ends. The germline V gene has CDR1 SEHNR and CDR2 FQNEAQ (reference sequence). TCRdb independently ran MiXCR on the 5' RACE reads; one entry per CDR3 protein. The sample has over 150,000 distinct CDR3 sequences, over 10% seen once. The sequencing input was PBMCs or a T cell subset sorted from them (not recorded which). This chain links TRBV7-9 with TRBJ1-2, with D tentatively TRBD1 (6 bases). The clonotype originates from a man aged 18 to 29 who had mild COVID-19 (a few samples of this study predate the infection). Cell type and time point are not known. The CDR3 here is CASSPTDSSIGYGYTF. DNA for the CDR3: TGTGCCAGCAGCCCGACGGACAGCAGTATCGGGTATGGCTACACCTTC.